This record covers a single T cell receptor (beta chain). This clonotype has just one count. Its antigen is still unknown. A read error may account for a junction end that differs from germline. This sample was taken from a study of tumor and adjacent non-tumor tissue in lung cancer (dated by TCRdb to about 2018). Study-level background: Of the cohort, roughly 12 patients had adenocarcinoma, 2 had squamous cell carcinoma and 1 had small cell lung cancer. Among the 15 or so patients, ages ranged from about 31 to 76 years, around 10 were men and 5 were women, and disease was TNM stage I to III. Sequencing generated a total of approximately 130,000,000 productive TCRbeta reads, averaging roughly 4.3 million reads per sample. Using bulk TCRbeta repertoires from around 14 lung cancer patients, the study set lung tumor tissue side by side with matched distant non-tumor lung tissue. TCRbeta CDR3 sequencing was performed on a few dozen paired specimens, with one tumor sample and one normal lung sample collected per patient. Broad study findings and their caveats: TCR diversity was significantly higher in younger patients, and higher tumor TCR diversity was associated with shorter overall and disease-free survival. Because peripheral blood was not sequenced, blood TCRbeta repertoires in the lung cancer patients of the study were not examined. Only about 15 patients were included in the cohort, and the need for larger samples and more detailed clinical data was noted by the authors. Neither the sequencing platform nor unique molecular identifiers are mentioned in the methods. Tumor tissue showed significantly higher TCR diversity (inverse Simpson) than normal lung tissue, at about 400 vs 150 (P = 0.0075, Mann-Whitney U test). In normal lung, the top 100 clones accounted for a significantly larger cumulative share of the repertoire than in tumor tissue.

RNA was isolated from bulk, unsorted tissue, and RNA quality was assessed with a NanoDrop ND-1000 and an Agilent 2100. Donors were newly diagnosed lung cancer patients admitted for thoracic surgery in China between August and November 2014, without prior chemotherapy. Anyone who had undergone radiotherapy or chemotherapy before, or who had another cancer at the same time, was left out of the study. Surgical tissue pieces of about 1-2.3 cm3 were preserved in RNAlater solution and were kept at -80 degrees C until use. The library was produced with multiplex PCR. TCRdb names Illumina HiSeq 2500 as the instrument used. TCRbeta libraries were built by three rounds of nested PCR using primers (Table S4), following protocols modified from ARM-PCR. PCR products of 200-500 bp were gel-excised and purified with the QIAquick gel extraction kit before sequencing. The authors processed their data as follows. Reads were cleaned with Trimmomatic, merged with FLASH into complete CDR3 sequences, and assigned to V(D)J germline segments with MiTCR. Clonal diversity was calculated as the inverse Simpson's index using VDJtools. In-frame sequences without a premature stop codon were defined as productive reads. Starting from the raw public reads, TCRdb applied fastp trimming at Q25, assembled clones with MiXCR and retained in-frame beta chains. Rows are unified per CDR3 protein, each entry keeping the most common DNA and genes. The V and J calls here are based on TCRdb, not the publication. The sample records about 200,000 distinct CDR3 sequences, less than 80% of which are singletons. Clones ranked in the top ten supply around 25% of the sample.

From its cysteine to its phenylalanine, the CDR3 spans 16 amino acids. Only the CDR3 region is kept as DNA, spanning 48 bases read in frame from base 1. CDR1 and CDR2, looked up from the germline V gene, are LGHNA and YNFKEQ. The clonotype originates from a man in his sixties with non-small cell lung cancer. Recombination linked TRBV4-2 to TRBJ2-6; no D segment can be confidently identified. Sequences were obtained from lung tumor tissue. The base sequence is TGTGCCAGAAGCCAAGAGTTGAGTTGTGGGGCCAACGTCCTGACTTTC. Translation gives CARSQELSCGANVLTF.